These 27 T cell receptor beta chains were all obtained from the same sample, sequenced in a study of cytomegalovirus exposure and HLA in healthy donors. The PCR ran on 60 Vbeta and 13 Jbeta primers. The protocol was immunoSEQ multiplex PCR, while the TCRdb copy is restricted to in-frame clones and leaves out a portion. The table has 150,000 or so clones, approximately 82% seen once. The sample consisted of PBMCs. Source of these receptors: a man between 18 and 29 years old in good health and CMV-seropositive.

The rearrangement uses TRBV10-3 and TRBJ2-7, with D maybe TRBD1 (6 bases). In germline, CDR1 is ENHRY, CDR2 SYGVKD. Trimming removed 3 bases from V and 1 base from J, with 10 bases in between. CDR3 length: 14 amino acids. This CDR3 reads CAISESGQSYEQYF. In DNA form, the CDR3 reads TGTGCCATCAGTGAATCCGGACAGTCCTACGAGCAGTACTTC.

The rearrangement uses TRBV28 and TRBJ1-1; no firm D call. Germline V gene sequence: CDR1 MDHEN, CDR2 SYDVKM. Deletions cut 4 bases from V and 1 base from J, with 10 bases between. This CDR3 comprises 14 residues. The CDR3 region is CASSSPLENTEAFF. In DNA, the CDR3 is TGTGCCAGCAGTTCTCCACTCGAGAACACTGAAGCTTTCTTT.

The CDR3 DNA reads as TGTGCCACAGGGGGACTAGGGGGCGCGTCTGGGGCCAACGTCCTGACTTTC. Translating gives CATGGLGGASGANVLTF. The V and J genes are TRBV27 and TRBJ2-6; a weak D match, TRBD2 (8 bases). Germline assignment: CDR1 MNHEY and CDR2 SMNVEV (reference sequence). V dropped 10 bases and J dropped 1 base, with 20 bases sitting between them. The CDR3 has 17 residues.

The chain has TRBV7-2 and TRBJ2-7; 7 bases match TRBD1. CDR3 length: 14 amino acids. The J segment lost 2 bases and the V segment lost 5 bases, leaving 6 bases of the junction unmatched. CDR1 and CDR2 (germline): SGHTA, FQGNSA. CDR3 loop: CASSPNRGPYEQYF. The CDR3 DNA follows: TGTGCCAGCAGCCCCAACAGGGGACCCTACGAGCAGTACTTC.

The chain links TRBV9 to TRBJ2-2; 8 bases match TRBD2. The CDR3 consists of 18 residues. Germline CDR1 is SGDLS and CDR2 is YYNGEE. With 3 bases clipped from V and 2 bases from J, the junction kept 12 bases outside the gene matches. This chain's CDR3 is CASSADGSGRGNTGELFF. The CDR3 region has the DNA TGTGCCAGCAGCGCAGACGGGAGCGGGAGAGGAAACACCGGGGAGCTGTTTTTT.

V usage is TRBV5-1 and J usage is TRBJ2-7, with 10 bases lining up with TRBD2. Germline CDR1 is SGHRS and CDR2 is YFSETQ. The V segment lost 4 bases and the J segment 2 bases; nucleotides outside the gene matches: 9. The CDR3 has 16 amino acids. This chain's CDR3 is CASSTLGLAVPYEQYF. CDR3 in DNA: TGCGCCAGCAGCACTCTCGGACTAGCGGTCCCCTACGAGCAGTACTTC.

The chain uses TRBV6-5 and TRBJ1-2, with D unresolved. Germline CDR1 MNHEY, CDR2 SVGAGI. This CDR3 comprises 14 residues. Trimming left V 4 bases short and J 4 bases short, with 13 bases between. The CDR3 loop is CASSSFPGSYGYTF. The CDR3 nucleotides read TGTGCCAGCAGTTCCTTCCCGGGTAGCTATGGCTACACCTTC.

The V call is TRBV5-4, the J call TRBJ1-2; no clear D. This CDR3 is 14 amino acids long. With 3 bases removed from V and 0 bases from J, the gap between germline ends came to 9 bases. The germline gives CDR1 SGHNT, CDR2 YYREEE (reference sequence). The CDR3 nucleotides read TGTGCCAGCAGCTCTGGCACCGCTAACTATGGCTACACCTTC. Translating gives CASSSGTANYGYTF. Full variable domain (missing parts from reference TRBV5-4 and TRBJ1-2): ETGVTQSPTHLIKTRGQQVTLRCSSQSGHNTVSWYQQALGQGPQFIFQYYREEENGRGNFPPRFSGLQFPNYSSELNVNALELDDSALYLCASSSGTANYGYTFGSGTRLTVV.

The chain combines TRBV5-1 with TRBJ2-1; D gene ambiguous. The V end lost 2 bases, the J end lost 1 base, and 4 bases lay between the germline ends. This CDR3 contains 13 residues. Germline assignment: CDR1 SGHRS and CDR2 YFSETQ. CDR3 DNA sequence: TGCGCCAGCAGCTTTAATTCCTACAATGAGCAGTTCTTC. Translation gives CASSFNSYNEQFF.

The chain employs TRBV7-9 and TRBJ1-5; TRBD1 aligns across 8 bases. Per the germline V gene, CDR1 is SEHNR and CDR2 is FQNEAQ (reference sequence). The CDR3 is 16 amino acids. The V segment lost 5 bases and the J segment 4 bases; nucleotides outside the gene matches: 10. The CDR3 spells CASSPGAGGRNQPQHF. Written as DNA, the CDR3 is TGTGCCAGCAGCCCGGGGGCAGGGGGCCGGAATCAGCCCCAGCATTTT.

This chain uses TRBV19 with TRBJ2-5; no definite D call. In germline, CDR1 is LNHDA, CDR2 SQIVND (reference sequence). The CDR3 has 13 residues. The V and J ends lost 4 bases and 2 bases respectively, with 8 bases between them. CDR3 bases: TGTGCCAGTAGTAAGCAGGTGCAAGAGACCCAGTACTTC. Its protein is CASSKQVQETQYF. Supplemented by reference TRBV19 and TRBJ2-5, the full variable domain reads DGGITQSPKYLFRKEGQNVTLSCEQNLNHDAMYWYRQDPGQGLRLIYYSQIVNDFQKGDIAEGYSVSREKKESFPLTVTSAQKNPTAFYLCASSKQVQETQYFGPGTRLLVL.

This CDR3 is CASSVGLAATYEQYF. CDR3 nucleotide sequence: TGTGCCAGCAGCGTAGGTCTAGCGGCAACCTACGAGCAGTACTTC. The chain employs TRBV9 and TRBJ2-7; TRBD2 aligns across 7 bases. The CDR3 contains 15 residues. V lost 0 bases and J lost 2; bases outside the gene matches: 5. CDR1 and CDR2 from the germline V gene are SGDLS and YYNGEE.

J is TRBJ2-7 and V is TRBV27; 8 bases map to TRBD1. V shed 3 bases and J 1 base; nucleotides not matched to a gene: 5. Germline V gene sequence: CDR1 MNHEY, CDR2 SMNVEV (reference sequence). The CDR3 is 15 residues long. The CDR3 spells CASSFWTGLSYEQYF. DNA for the CDR3: TGTGCCAGCAGTTTCTGGACAGGGTTGTCCTACGAGCAGTACTTC.

CDR3 amino acids: CASSLRTMTSGSYEQYF. The CDR3 region has the DNA TGTGCCAGCAGTTTACGAACCATGACTAGCGGCTCCTACGAGCAGTACTTC. The chain is built from TRBV28 and TRBJ2-7; 9 bases match TRBD2. The CDR3 is 17 residues long. Germline V gene data show CDR1 as MDHEN and CDR2 as SYDVKM. V was pared by 2 bases and J by 0 bases, with 8 bases of the junction left unmatched.

The V gene is TRBV7-9, the J gene TRBJ2-5, with 8 bases identical to TRBD2. The J call is doubtful: the DNA matches TRBJ2-7 better. The CDR3 runs to 15 residues. Germline CDR1 is SEHNR and CDR2 is FQNEAQ (reference sequence). CDR3 residues: CASSLVPSGSYEQYF. CDR3 bases: TGTGCCAGCAGCTTAGTCCCTAGCGGGTCCTACGAGCAGTACTTC.

A few counts support this clone. The chain has TRBV28 and TRBJ1-2; D unclear. Germline assignment: CDR1 MDHEN and CDR2 SYDVKM. Trimming cost V 3 bases and J 4 bases, with 24 bases left between them. The CDR3 runs to 18 residues. As DNA, the CDR3 is TGTGCCAGCAGTTTGGTAACGAGGGTTCCCACCTTTGGCTATGGCTACACCTTC. Translating gives CASSLVTRVPTFGYGYTF.

This clone has more than one count but fewer than ten. The V and J genes are TRBV5-6 and TRBJ2-7, with D possibly TRBD2 on 5 matching bases. Trimming left V 2 bases short and J 2 bases short, with 8 bases between. The germline CDR1 and CDR2 sequences are SGHDT and YYEEEE. CDR3 size: 13 residues. CDR3 in amino acids: CASSFERTYEQYF. As DNA, the CDR3 is TGTGCCAGCAGCTTCGAGCGGACCTACGAGCAGTACTTC.

This clone was seen a few times. J is TRBJ2-7 and V is TRBV4-1, with a weak D call TRBD2 (5 bases). V lost 0 bases and J 1 base, leaving 13 bases between the germline ends. The CDR3 sequence is 16 residues long. Looked up from germline, CDR1 is MGHRA and CDR2 is YSYEKL. The CDR3 is CASSQDPSGQSYEQYF. CDR3 DNA: TGCGCCAGCAGCCAAGATCCGAGCGGCCAATCCTACGAGCAGTACTTC.

J is TRBJ2-7 and V is TRBV27, with D hard to call. Germline lookup yields CDR1 MNHEY and CDR2 SMNVEV (reference sequence). V was shortened by 0 bases and J by 7 bases, with 10 bases between the two germline ends. This CDR3 has 13 amino acids. This chain's CDR3 is CASSLSIVFEQYF. CDR3 nucleotide sequence: TGTGCCAGCAGTTTATCGATAGTTTTTGAGCAGTACTTC.

The gene calls are TRBV6-1 and TRBJ2-1, with D unresolved. CDR1 MNHNS and CDR2 SASEGT come from the germline V gene. Deletions cut 6 bases from V and 5 bases from J, with 8 bases between. This CDR3 comprises 12 residues. The CDR3 is CASSRSDNEQFF. In nucleotides, the CDR3 is TGTGCCAGCAGCCGAAGCGACAATGAGCAGTTCTTC.

This clone was detected only a few times. V and J are TRBV6-1 and TRBJ2-1; 7 nucleotides agree with TRBD1. Trimming removed 2 bases from V and 0 bases from J; junction bases left unmatched: 4. Germline assignment: CDR1 MNHNS and CDR2 SASEGT. The CDR3 length is 16 residues. CDR3 protein: CASSEYGDSSYNEQFF. The CDR3, as DNA: TGTGCCAGCAGTGAATACGGGGACAGCTCCTACAATGAGCAGTTCTTC.

The chain carries TRBV5-1 and TRBJ1-3; possibly TRBD1 for D (5 bases). Germline V gene sequence: CDR1 SGHRS, CDR2 YFSETQ. Trimming cost V 0 bases and J 0 bases, with 7 bases left between them. This CDR3 contains 15 residues. The CDR3 sequence: CASSLEGSSGNTIYF. The CDR3 DNA follows: TGCGCCAGCAGCTTGGAGGGGTCCTCTGGAAACACCATATATTTT.

The chain couples TRBV14 to TRBJ1-5, with D hard to call. The CDR3 sequence is 13 residues long. Trimming cost V 0 bases and J 7 bases, with 7 bases left between them. Germline V gives CDR1 SGHDN, CDR2 FVKESK. The CDR3 bases are TGTGCCAGCAGCCAAGAGTCGAGGCAGCCCCAGCATTTT. It yields the protein CASSQESRQPQHF.

The V and J genes are TRBV28 and TRBJ2-7; 12 bases fit TRBD1. The CDR3 has 15 residues. Per the germline V gene, CDR1 is MDHEN and CDR2 is SYDVKM. The V segment lost 8 bases and the J segment 3 bases; nucleotides outside the gene matches: 8. CDR3 sequence (DNA): TGTGCCAGCGGACGGGACAGGGGGCCCCTCTACGAGCAGTACTTC. It codes for CASGRDRGPLYEQYF.

The J gene is TRBJ2-5, the V gene TRBV7-3; 7 bases line up with TRBD2. The V segment lost 5 bases and the J segment 5 bases; nucleotides outside the gene matches: 14. Germline CDR1 SGHTA, CDR2 FQGTGA. This CDR3 contains 16 residues. In nucleotides, the CDR3 is TGTGCCAGCAGCCCGTCGACTAGCCTCCCGGGGGAGACCCAGTACTTC. It translates to CASSPSTSLPGETQYF.

The CDR3 DNA follows: TGTGCCAGCCCAGGGAACACCGGGGAGCTGTTTTTT. It encodes CASPGNTGELFF. This chain links TRBV5-4 with TRBJ2-2; unclear D gene. The CDR3 is made up of 12 amino acids. V lost 7 bases and J 1 base, leaving 5 bases between the germline ends. CDR1 SGHNT and CDR2 YYREEE come from the germline V gene (reference sequence). Based on the CDR3 plus reference TRBV5-4 and TRBJ2-2, the full variable domain is ETGVTQSPTHLIKTRGQQVTLRCSSQSGHNTVSWYQQALGQGPQFIFQYYREEENGRGNFPPRFSGLQFPNYSSELNVNALELDDSALYLCASPGNTGELFFGEGSRLTVL.

The CDR3 nucleotides read TGCGCCAGCAGCCAAGGGGACAGGGGTATTTTCGATGAGCAGTTCTTC. Protein product: CASSQGDRGIFDEQFF. This chain joins TRBV4-1 and TRBJ2-1, with TRBD1 matching over 10 bases. V gave up 1 base and J gave up 8 bases; unmatched junction bases: 8. Germline CDR1 reads MGHRA; CDR2 reads YSYEKL. The CDR3 spans 16 residues.